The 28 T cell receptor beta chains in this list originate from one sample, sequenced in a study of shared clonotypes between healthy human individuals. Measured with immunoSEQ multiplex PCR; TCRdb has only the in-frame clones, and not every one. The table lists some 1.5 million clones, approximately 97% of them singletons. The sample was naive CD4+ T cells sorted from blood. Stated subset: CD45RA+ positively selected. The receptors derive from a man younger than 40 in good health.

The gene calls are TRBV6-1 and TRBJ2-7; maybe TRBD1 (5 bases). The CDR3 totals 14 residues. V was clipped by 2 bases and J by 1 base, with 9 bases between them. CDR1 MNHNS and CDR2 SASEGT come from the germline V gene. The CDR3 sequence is CASSEQGQSYEQYF. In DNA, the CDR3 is TGTGCCAGCAGTGAACAGGGTCAATCCTACGAGCAGTACTTC.

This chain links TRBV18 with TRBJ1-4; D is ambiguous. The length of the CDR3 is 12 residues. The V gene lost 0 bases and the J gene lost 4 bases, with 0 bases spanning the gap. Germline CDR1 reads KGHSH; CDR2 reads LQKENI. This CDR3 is CASSPPNEKLFF. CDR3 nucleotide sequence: TGTGCCAGCTCACCACCTAATGAAAAACTGTTTTTT.

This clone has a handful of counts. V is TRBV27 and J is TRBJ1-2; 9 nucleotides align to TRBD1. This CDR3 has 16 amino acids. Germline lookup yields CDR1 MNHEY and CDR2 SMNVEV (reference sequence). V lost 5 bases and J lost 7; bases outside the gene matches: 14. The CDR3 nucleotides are TGTGCCAGCAGTCCCAATCATGGGACAGGGTTTTTTGGCTACACCTTC. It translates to CASSPNHGTGFFGYTF.

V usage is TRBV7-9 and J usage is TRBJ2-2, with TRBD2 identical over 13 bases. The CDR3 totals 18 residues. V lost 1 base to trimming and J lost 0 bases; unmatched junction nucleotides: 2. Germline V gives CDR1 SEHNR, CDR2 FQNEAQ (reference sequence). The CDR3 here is CASSLGTSGRANTGELFF. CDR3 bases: TGTGCCAGCAGCTTAGGGACTAGCGGGAGAGCGAACACCGGGGAGCTGTTTTTT. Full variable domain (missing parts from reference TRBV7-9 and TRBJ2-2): DTGVSQNPRHKITKRGQNVTFRCDPISEHNRLYWYRQTLGQGPEFLTYFQNEAQLEKSRLLSDRFSAERPKGSFSTLEIQRTEQGDSAMYLCASSLGTSGRANTGELFFGEGSRLTVL.

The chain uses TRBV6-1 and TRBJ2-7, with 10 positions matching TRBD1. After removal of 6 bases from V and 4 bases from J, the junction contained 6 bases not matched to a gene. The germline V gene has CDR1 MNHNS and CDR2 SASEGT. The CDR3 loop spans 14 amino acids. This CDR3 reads CASRTDRGPYEQYF. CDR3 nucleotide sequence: TGTGCCAGCAGGACCGACAGGGGGCCGTACGAGCAGTACTTC.

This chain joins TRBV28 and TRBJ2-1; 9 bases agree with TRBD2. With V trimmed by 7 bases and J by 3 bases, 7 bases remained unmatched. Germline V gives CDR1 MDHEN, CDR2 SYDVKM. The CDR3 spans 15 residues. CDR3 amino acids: CASKVAGEIYNEQFF. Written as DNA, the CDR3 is TGTGCCAGCAAAGTAGCGGGAGAGATCTACAATGAGCAGTTCTTC.

The DNA for the CDR3 is TGTGCCAGCAGTCCACACGGACTTCAAGAGACCCAGTACTTC. Translating gives CASSPHGLQETQYF. The chain has TRBV28 and TRBJ2-5; perhaps TRBD2 as D (5 bases). In germline, CDR1 is MDHEN, CDR2 SYDVKM. This CDR3 region has 14 residues. The V and J ends lost 5 bases and 2 bases respectively, with 12 bases between them.

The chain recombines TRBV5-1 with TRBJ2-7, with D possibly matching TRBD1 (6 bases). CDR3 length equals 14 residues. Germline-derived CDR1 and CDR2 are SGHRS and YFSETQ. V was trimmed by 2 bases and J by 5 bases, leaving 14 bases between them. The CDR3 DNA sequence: TGCGCCAGCAGCTTTACAGGGAGAGTCGACGAGCAGTACTTC. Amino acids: CASSFTGRVDEQYF.

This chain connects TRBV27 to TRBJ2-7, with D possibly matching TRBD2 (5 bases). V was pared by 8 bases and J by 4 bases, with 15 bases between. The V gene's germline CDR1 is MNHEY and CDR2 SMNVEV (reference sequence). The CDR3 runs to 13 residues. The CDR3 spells CASSQRERYEQYF. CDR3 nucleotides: TGTGCCAGCTCCCAAAGGGAGAGGTACGAGCAGTACTTC.

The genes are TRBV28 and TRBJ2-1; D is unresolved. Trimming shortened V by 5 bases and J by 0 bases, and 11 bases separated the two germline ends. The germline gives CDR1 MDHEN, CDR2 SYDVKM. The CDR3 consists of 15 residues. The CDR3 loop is CASSTHKTSYNEQFF. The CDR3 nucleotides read TGTGCCAGCAGTACCCACAAGACCTCCTACAATGAGCAGTTCTTC.

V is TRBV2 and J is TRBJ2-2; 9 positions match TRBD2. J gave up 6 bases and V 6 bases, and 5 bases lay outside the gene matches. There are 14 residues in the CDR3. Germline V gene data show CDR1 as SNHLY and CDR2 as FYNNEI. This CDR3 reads CASRRGTSPGELFF. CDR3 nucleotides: TGTGCCAGCAGGAGGGGGACTAGCCCCGGGGAGCTGTTTTTT.

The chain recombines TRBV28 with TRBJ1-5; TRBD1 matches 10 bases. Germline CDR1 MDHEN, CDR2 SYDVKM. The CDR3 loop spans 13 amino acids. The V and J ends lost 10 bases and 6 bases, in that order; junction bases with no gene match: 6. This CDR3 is CATRRDRGQPQHF. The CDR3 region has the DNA TGTGCCACCCGCCGGGACAGGGGTCAGCCCCAGCATTTT.

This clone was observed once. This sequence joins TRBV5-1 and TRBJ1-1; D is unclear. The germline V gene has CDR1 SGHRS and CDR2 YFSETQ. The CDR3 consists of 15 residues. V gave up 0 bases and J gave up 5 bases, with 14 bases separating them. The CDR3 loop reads CASSLVGRGLTEAFF. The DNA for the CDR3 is TGCGCCAGCAGCTTGGTCGGGCGAGGGTTGACTGAAGCTTTCTTT.

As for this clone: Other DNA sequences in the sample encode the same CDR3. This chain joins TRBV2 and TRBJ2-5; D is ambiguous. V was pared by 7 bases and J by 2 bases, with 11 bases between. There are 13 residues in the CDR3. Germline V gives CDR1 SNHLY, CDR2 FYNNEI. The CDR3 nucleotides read TGTGCCAGCACCGTCAACAGACAAGAGACCCAGTACTTC. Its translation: CASTVNRQETQYF.

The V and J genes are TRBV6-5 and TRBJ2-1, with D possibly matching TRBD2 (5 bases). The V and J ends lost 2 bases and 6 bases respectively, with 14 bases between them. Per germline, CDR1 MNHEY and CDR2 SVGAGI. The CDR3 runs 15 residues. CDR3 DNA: TGTGCCAGCAGTTACGAGGGCAGGAGTGGCAATGAGCAGTTCTTC. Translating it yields CASSYEGRSGNEQFF.

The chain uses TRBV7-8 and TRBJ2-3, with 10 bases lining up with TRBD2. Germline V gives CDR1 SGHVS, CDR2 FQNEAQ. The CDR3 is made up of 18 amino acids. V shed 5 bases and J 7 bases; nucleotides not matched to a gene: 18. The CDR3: CASSVRLQTSGIGYTQYF. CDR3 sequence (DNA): TGTGCCAGCAGCGTCCGACTCCAAACTAGCGGGATAGGGTATACGCAGTATTTT.

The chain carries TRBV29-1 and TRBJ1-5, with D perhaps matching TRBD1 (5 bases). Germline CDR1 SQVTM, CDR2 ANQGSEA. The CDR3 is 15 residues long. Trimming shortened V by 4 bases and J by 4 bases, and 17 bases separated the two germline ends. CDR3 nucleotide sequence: TGCAGCGTTGGGTTGGGTCTGGGGGTGAATCAGCCCCAGCATTTT. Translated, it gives CSVGLGLGVNQPQHF.

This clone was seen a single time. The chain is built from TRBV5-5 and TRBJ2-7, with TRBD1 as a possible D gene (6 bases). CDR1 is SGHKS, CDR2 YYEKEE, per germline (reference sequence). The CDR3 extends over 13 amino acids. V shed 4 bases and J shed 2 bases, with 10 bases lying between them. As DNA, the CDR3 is TGTGCCAGCAGCACCGGGACAACCTACGAGCAGTACTTC. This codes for CASSTGTTYEQYF.

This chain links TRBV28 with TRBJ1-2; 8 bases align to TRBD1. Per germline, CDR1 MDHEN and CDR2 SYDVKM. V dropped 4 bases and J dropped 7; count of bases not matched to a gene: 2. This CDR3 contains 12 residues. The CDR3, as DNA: TGTGCCAGCAGTTCAGGGGGCACTGGCTACACCTTC. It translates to CASSSGGTGYTF.

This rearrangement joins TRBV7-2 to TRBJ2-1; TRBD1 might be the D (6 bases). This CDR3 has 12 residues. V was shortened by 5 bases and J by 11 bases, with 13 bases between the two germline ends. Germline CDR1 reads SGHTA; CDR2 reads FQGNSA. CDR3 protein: CASSLRWDKQFF. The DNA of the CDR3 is TGTGCCAGCAGCCTTCGGTGGGACAAGCAGTTCTTC.

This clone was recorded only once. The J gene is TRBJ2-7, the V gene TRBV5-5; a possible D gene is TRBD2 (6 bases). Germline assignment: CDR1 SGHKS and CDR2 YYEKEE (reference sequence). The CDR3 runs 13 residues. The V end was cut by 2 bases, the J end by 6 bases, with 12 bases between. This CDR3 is CASSFSGPSEQYF. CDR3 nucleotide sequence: TGTGCCAGCAGCTTTAGCGGCCCCTCCGAGCAGTACTTC.

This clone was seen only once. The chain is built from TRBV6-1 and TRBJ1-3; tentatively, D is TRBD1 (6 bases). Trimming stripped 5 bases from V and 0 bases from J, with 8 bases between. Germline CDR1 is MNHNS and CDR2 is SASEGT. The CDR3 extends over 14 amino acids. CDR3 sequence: CASSRTDSGNTIYF. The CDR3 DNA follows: TGTGCCAGCAGTAGGACAGACTCTGGAAACACCATATATTTT.

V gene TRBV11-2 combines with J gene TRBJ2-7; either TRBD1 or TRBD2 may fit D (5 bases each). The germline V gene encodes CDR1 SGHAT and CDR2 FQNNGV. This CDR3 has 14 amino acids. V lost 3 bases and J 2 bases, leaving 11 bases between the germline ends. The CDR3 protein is CASSFGTEAYEQYF. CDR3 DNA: TGTGCCAGCAGCTTCGGGACGGAGGCCTACGAGCAGTACTTC.

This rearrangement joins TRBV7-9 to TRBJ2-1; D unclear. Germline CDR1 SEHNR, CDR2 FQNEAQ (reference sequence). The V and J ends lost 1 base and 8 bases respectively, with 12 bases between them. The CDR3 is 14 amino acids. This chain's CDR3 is CASSLVATLDEQFF. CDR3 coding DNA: TGTGCCAGCAGCTTAGTGGCGACCTTGGATGAGCAGTTCTTC.

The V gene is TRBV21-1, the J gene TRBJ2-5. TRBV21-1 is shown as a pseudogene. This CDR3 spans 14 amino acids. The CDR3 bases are TGTGCCTCCGACGGGGGCAAGGCCCAAGAGACCCAGTACTTC. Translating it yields CASDGGKAQETQYF.

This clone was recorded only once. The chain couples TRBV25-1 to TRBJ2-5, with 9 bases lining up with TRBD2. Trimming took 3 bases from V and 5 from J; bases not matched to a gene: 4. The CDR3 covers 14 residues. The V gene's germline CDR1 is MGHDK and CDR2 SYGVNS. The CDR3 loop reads CASSDPSGDETQYF. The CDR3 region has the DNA TGTGCCAGCAGTGATCCTAGCGGGGACGAGACCCAGTACTTC.

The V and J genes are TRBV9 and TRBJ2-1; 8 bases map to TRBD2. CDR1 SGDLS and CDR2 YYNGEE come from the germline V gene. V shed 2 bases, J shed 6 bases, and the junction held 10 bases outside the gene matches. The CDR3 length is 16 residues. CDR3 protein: CASSVLGRGGSNEQFF. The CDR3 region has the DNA TGTGCCAGCAGCGTCCTCGGCCGGGGGGGATCCAATGAGCAGTTCTTC.

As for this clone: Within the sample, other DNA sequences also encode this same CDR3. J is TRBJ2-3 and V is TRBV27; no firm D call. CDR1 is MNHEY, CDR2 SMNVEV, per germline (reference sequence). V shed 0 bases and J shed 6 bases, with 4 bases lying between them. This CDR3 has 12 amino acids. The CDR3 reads CASSLSRDTQYF. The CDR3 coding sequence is TGTGCCAGCAGTTTATCGAGGGATACGCAGTATTTT.